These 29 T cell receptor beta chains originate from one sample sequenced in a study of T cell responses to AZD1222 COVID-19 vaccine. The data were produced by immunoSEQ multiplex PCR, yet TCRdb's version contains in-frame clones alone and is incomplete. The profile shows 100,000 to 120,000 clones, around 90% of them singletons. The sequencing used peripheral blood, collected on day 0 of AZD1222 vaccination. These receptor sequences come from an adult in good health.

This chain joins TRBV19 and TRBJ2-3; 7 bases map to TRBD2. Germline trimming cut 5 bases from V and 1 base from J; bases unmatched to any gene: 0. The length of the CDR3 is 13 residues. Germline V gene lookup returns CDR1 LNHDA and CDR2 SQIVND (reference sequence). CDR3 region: CASSAGGTDTQYF. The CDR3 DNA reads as TGTGCCAGTAGTGCGGGGGGCACAGATACGCAGTATTTT.

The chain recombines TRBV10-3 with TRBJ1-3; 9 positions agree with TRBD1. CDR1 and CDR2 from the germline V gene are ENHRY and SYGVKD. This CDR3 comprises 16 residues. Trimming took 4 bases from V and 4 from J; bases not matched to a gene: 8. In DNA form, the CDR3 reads TGTGCCATCAGTGTTGGTGACAGGGGGAAAGGAAACACCATATATTTT. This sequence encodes CAISVGDRGKGNTIYF.

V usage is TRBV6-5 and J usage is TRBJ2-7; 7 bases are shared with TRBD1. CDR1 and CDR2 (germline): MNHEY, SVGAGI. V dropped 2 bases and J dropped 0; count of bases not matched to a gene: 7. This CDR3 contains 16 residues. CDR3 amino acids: CASSYRVTGSSYEQYF. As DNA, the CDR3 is TGTGCCAGCAGTTACCGTGTGACAGGGAGCTCCTACGAGCAGTACTTC.

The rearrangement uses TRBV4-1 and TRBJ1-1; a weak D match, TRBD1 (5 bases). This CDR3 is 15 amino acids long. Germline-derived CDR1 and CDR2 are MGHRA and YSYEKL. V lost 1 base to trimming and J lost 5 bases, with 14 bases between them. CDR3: CASSQAQGRGTEAFF. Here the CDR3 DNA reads TGCGCCAGCAGCCAAGCTCAGGGTCGGGGAACTGAAGCTTTCTTT.

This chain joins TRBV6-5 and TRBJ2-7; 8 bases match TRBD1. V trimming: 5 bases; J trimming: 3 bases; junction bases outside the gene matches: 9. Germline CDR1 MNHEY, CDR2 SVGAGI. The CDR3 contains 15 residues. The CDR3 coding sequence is TGTGCCAGCAGTCAGACGCCAGGGGGCCTCTACGAGCAGTACTTC. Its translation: CASSQTPGGLYEQYF.

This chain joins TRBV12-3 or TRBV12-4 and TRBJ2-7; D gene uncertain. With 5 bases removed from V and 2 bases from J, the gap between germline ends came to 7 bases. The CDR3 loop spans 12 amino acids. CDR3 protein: CASSGDTYEQYF. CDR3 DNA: TGTGCCAGCAGTGGCGATACCTACGAGCAGTACTTC.

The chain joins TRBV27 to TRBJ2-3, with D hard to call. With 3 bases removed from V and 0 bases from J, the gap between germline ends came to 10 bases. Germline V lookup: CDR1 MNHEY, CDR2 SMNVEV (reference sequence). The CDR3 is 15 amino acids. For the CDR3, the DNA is TGTGCCAGCAGTTTTACCCTTCCTAGCACAGATACGCAGTATTTT. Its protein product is CASSFTLPSTDTQYF.

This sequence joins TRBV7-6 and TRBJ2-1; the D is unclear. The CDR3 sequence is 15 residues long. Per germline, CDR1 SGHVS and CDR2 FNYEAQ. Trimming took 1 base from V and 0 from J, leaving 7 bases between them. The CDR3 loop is CASSLGGTSYNEQFF. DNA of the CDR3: TGTGCCAGCAGCTTAGGCGGAACCTCCTACAATGAGCAGTTCTTC.

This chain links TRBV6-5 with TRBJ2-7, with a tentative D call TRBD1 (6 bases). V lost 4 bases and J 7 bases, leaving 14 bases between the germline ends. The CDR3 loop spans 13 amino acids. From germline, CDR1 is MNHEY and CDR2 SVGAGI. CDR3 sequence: CASSSTGLGEQYF. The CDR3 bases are TGTGCCAGCAGTTCGACAGGTTTGGGGGAGCAGTACTTC.

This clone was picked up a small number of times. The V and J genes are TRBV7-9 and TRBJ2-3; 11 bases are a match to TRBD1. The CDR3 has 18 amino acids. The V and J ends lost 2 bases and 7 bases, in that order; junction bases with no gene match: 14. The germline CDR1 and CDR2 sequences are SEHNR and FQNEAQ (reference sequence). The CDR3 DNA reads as TGTGCCAGCAGCTTAAGTGGCCCCGGGACAGGGGGTAGAAATACGCAGTATTTT. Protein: CASSLSGPGTGGRNTQYF. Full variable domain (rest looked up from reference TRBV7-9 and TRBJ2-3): DTGVSQNPRHKITKRGQNVTFRCDPISEHNRLYWYRQTLGQGPEFLTYFQNEAQLEKSRLLSDRFSAERPKGSFSTLEIQRTEQGDSAMYLCASSLSGPGTGGRNTQYFGPGTRLTVL.

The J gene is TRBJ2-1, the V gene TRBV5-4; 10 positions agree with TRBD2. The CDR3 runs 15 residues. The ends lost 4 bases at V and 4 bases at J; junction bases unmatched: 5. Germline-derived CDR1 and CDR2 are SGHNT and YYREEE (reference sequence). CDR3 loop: CASSISGRGYNEQFF. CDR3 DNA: TGTGCCAGCAGCATCAGCGGGAGGGGTTACAATGAGCAGTTCTTC.

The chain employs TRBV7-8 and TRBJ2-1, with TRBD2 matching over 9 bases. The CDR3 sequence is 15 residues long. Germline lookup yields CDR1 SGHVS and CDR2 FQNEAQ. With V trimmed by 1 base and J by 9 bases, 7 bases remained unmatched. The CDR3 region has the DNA TGTGCCAGCAGCTTAGATCGCGGGAGGGCCGGTGAGCAGTTCTTC. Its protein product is CASSLDRGRAGEQFF.

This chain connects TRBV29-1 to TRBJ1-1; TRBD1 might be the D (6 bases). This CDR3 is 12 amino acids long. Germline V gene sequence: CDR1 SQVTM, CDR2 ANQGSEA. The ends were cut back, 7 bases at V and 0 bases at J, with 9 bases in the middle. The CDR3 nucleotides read TGCAGCGCGGGACAAGTGAACACTGAAGCTTTCTTT. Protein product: CSAGQVNTEAFF.

This CDR3 reads CASSLDLWGRQGTTNEKLFF. DNA for the CDR3: TGTGCCAGCAGCTTAGATCTGTGGGGGCGACAGGGAACAACTAATGAAAAACTGTTTTTT. This chain joins TRBV11-2 and TRBJ1-4, with 7 bases identical to TRBD1. From germline, CDR1 is SGHAT and CDR2 FQNNGV. The ends lost 0 bases at V and 0 bases at J; junction bases unmatched: 13. CDR3 length equals 20 residues.

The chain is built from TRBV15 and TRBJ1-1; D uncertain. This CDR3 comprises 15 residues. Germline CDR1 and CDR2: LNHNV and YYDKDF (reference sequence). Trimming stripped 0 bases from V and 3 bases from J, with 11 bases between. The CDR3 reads CATSRDIYGYTEAFF. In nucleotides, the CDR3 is TGTGCCACCAGCAGAGATATTTACGGTTACACTGAAGCTTTCTTT. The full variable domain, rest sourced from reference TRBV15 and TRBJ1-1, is DAMVIQNPRYQVTQFGKPVTLSCSQTLNHNVMYWYQQKSSQAPKLLFHYYDKDFNNEADTPDNFQSRRPNTSFCFLDIRSPGLGDTAMYLCATSRDIYGYTEAFFGQGTRLTVV.

Here the CDR3 reads CASSYRDRGSYEQYF. DNA for the CDR3: TGTGCCAGCAGCTACCGGGACAGGGGCTCCTACGAGCAGTACTTC. V and J are TRBV11-1 and TRBJ2-7; 10 bases line up with TRBD1. The J segment lost 0 bases and the V segment lost 4 bases, leaving 3 bases of the junction unmatched. The CDR3 consists of 15 residues. Germline CDR1 SGHAT, CDR2 FQDESV (reference sequence). Variable domain in full (rest from reference TRBV11-1 and TRBJ2-7): EAEVAQSPRYKITEKSQAVAFWCDPISGHATLYWYRQILGQGPELLVQFQDESVVDDSQLPKDRFSAERLKGVDSTLKIQPAELGDSAMYLCASSYRDRGSYEQYFGPGTRLTVT.

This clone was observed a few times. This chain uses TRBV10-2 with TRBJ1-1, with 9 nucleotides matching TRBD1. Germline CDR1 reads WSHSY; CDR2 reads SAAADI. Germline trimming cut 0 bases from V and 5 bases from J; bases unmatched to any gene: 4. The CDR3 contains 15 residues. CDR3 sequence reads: CASSESGQGRTEAFF. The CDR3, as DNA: TGCGCCAGCAGTGAGTCGGGACAGGGAAGGACTGAAGCTTTCTTT.

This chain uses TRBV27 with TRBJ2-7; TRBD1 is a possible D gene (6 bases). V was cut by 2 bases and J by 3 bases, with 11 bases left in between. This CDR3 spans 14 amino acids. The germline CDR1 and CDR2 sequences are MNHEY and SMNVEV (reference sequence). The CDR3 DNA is TGTGCCAGCAGTTTAAGAGACAGGTTCTACGAGCAGTACTTC. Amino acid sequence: CASSLRDRFYEQYF.

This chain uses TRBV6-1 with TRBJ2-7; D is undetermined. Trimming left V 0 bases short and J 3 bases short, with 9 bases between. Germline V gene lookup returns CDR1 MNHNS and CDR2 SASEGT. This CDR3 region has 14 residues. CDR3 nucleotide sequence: TGTGCCAGCAGTGAAGCGCGATTTCGCTACGAGCAGTACTTC. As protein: CASSEARFRYEQYF.

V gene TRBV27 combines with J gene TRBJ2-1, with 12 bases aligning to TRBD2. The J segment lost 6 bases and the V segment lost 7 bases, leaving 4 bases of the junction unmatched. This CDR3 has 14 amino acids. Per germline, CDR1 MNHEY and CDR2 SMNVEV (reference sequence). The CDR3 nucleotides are TGTGCCAGCAAGACTAGCGGGAGTTTCAATGAGCAGTTCTTC. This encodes CASKTSGSFNEQFF.

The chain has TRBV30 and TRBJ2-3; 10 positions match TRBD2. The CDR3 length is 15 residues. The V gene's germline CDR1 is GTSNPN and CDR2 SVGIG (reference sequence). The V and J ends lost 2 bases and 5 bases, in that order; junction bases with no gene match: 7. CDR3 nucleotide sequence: TGTGCCTGGAGTCTCAGCGGGGGGGGAGGAGATACGCAGTATTTT. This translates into CAWSLSGGGGDTQYF.

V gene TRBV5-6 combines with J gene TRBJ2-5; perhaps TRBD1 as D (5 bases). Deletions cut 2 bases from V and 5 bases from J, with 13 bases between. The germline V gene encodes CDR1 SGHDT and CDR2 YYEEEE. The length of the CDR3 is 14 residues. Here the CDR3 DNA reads TGTGCCAGCAGCTTATTGGGGCTAGGGGAGACCCAGTACTTC. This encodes CASSLLGLGETQYF.

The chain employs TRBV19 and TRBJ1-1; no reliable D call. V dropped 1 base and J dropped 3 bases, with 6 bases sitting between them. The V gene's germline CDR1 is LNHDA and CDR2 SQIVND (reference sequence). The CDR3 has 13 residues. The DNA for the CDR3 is TGTGCCAGTAGTATAGGGACCCACACTGAAGCTTTCTTT. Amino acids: CASSIGTHTEAFF.

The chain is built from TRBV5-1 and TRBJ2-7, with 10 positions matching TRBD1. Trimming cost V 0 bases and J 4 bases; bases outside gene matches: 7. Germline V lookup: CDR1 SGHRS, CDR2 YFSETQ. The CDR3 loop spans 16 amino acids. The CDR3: CASSLAVGQGGYEQYF. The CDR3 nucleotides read TGCGCCAGCAGCTTGGCCGTTGGACAGGGGGGTTACGAGCAGTACTTC. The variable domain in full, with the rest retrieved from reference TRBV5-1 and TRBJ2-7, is KAGVTQTPRYLIKTRGQQVTLSCSPISGHRSVSWYQQTPGQGLQFLFEYFSETQRNKGNFPGRFSGRQFSNSRSEMNVSTLELGDSALYLCASSLAVGQGGYEQYFGPGTRLTVT.

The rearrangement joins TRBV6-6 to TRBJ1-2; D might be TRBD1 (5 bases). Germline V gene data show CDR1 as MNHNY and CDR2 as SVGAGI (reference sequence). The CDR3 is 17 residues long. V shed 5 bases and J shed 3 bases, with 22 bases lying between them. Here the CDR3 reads CASSRRTPGQADYGYTF. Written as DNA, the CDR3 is TGTGCCAGCAGTCGCCGAACCCCGGGGCAGGCCGACTATGGCTACACCTTC.

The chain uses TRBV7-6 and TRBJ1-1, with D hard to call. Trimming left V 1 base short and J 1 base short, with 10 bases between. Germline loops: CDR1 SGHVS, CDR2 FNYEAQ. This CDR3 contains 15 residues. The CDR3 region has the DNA TGTGCCAGCAGCTTAGAGCCAGAAGGGAACACTGAAGCTTTCTTT. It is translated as CASSLEPEGNTEAFF. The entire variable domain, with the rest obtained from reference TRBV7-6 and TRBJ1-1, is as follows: GAGVSQSPRYKVTKRGQDVALRCDPISGHVSLYWYRQALGQGPEFLTYFNYEAQQDKSGLPNDRFSAERPEGSISTLTIQRTEQRDSAMYRCASSLEPEGNTEAFFGQGTRLTVV.

CDR3 DNA sequence: TGTGCCAGTAGTATTGGCAACATGAACACTGAAGCTTTCTTT. This codes for CASSIGNMNTEAFF. V and J are TRBV19 and TRBJ1-1; D gene unclear. V dropped 3 bases and J dropped 0 bases, with 8 bases sitting between them. The CDR3 is 14 amino acids. Germline V gives CDR1 LNHDA, CDR2 SQIVND (reference sequence).

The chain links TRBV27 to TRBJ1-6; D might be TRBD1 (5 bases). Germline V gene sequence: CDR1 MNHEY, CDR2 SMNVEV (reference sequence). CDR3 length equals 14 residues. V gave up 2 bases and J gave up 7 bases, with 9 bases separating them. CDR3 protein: CASSLRQGNSPLHF. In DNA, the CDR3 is TGTGCCAGCAGTTTAAGGCAGGGAAATTCACCCCTCCACTTT.

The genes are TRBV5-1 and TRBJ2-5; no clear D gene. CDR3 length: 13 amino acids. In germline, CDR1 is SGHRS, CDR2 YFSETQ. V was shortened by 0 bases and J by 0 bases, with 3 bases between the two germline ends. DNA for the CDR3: TGCGCCAGCAGCTTGGAGAACCAAGAGACCCAGTACTTC. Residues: CASSLENQETQYF.